This TCR beta chain comes out of a study of tissue T cells after allogeneic stem cell transplantation. The CDR3 loop spans 13 amino acids. The germline CDR1 and CDR2 sequences are KGHTA and FQNQQP. Study conclusions and caveats: The patient cohort was small and clinically heterogeneous, with limited sampling depth.

Only in-frame clones appear in the TCRdb table, and some are missing; sequencing was by immunoSEQ multiplex PCR. The sample records about 6,900 clones, 50% being singletons. Time point noted: mouse harvest day 7 after allogeneic transplant. Each mouse received 10^7 T-cell-depleted marrow cells plus 10^6 splenic CD5+ T cells by tail vein. B6 (H2b) cells into BALB/c (H2d) mice; tissues taken at day 7 or 14. This clone came up a few times. Its antigen is unidentified. Gene labels here are mouse ones. The read terminates 1 residue ahead of where the CDR3 ends, so the germline J gene completes it. This clonotype was obtained from a female BALB/c mouse given C57BL/6 T cells with graft-versus-host disease after an allogeneic hematopoietic cell transplant. Sequencing used gut tissue. J is TRBJ1-3 and V is TRBV23; the table names TRBD1, a call not compared with the DNA. CDR3 DNA (partial): TGCTCCAGCAGTCAATCTGGACAGAATACGCTCTAT. It is translated as CSSSQSGQNTLY. The full-length CDR3 reads as CSSSQSGQNTLYF.